This is a list of T cell receptor beta chains from one sample in a study of early T cells in non-severe SARS-CoV-2 infection. TCRdb reprocessed the 5' RACE reads with MiXCR, giving one entry per CDR3 protein. There are just under 30,000 distinct CDR3 sequences in the sample; approximately 4.8% occur only once, and under 14% lies in the top ten. Material: whole blood. Every receptor here comes from an adult who was a healthcare worker with PCR-confirmed SARS-CoV-2 infection or an uninfected control (not recorded which). Each CDR3 is given with its conserved first and last residue. The D gene is left open where the match is weak. Only some rows state a clone size, as once, few, many or a class for expanded clones.

V gene	clone size	D gene	J gene	CDR3 protein	CDR3 DNA
TRBV11-2	many	NA	TRBJ2-7	CASSRRETVSYEQYF	TGTGCCAGCAGCCGTCGTGAGACAGTATCCTACGAGCAGTACTTC
TRBV6-5	few	NA	TRBJ2-6	CASSYKGSGANVLTF	TGTGCCAGCAGTTACAAGGGGTCCGGGGCCAACGTCCTGACTTTC
TRBV11-2	many	NA	TRBJ2-1	CASTSGTRLFGEQFF	TGTGCCAGCACCTCCGGGACCCGGCTGTTTGGTGAGCAGTTCTTC
TRBV6-2/TRBV6-3	many	NA	TRBJ2-7	CASSDSFYEQYF	TGTGCCAGCTCTGACAGTTTCTACGAGCAGTACTTC
TRBV20-1	many	TRBD2	TRBJ2-7	CSARGEREGTYEQYF	TGCAGTGCTAGAGGGGAGCGGGAGGGGACCTACGAGCAGTACTTC
TRBV28	few	NA	TRBJ2-7	CASSLIGLAATSAYEQYF	TGTGCCAGCAGTTTAATCGGCCTAGCTGCGACCTCAGCCTACGAGCAGTACTTC
TRBV7-2	many	TRBD2	TRBJ2-7	CASSPRSGSPREQYF	TGTGCCAGCAGCCCTCGTAGCGGGAGCCCTAGGGAGCAGTACTTC
TRBV4-3	many	TRBD1	TRBJ1-2	CASSQLGTGANYGYTF	TGCGCCAGCAGCCAATTGGGGACAGGGGCTAACTATGGCTACACCTTC
TRBV7-8	many	NA	TRBJ2-7	CASSPVWDFYYEQYF	TGTGCCAGCAGCCCAGTTTGGGACTTTTACTACGAGCAGTACTTC
TRBV9	many	NA	TRBJ2-6	CASSVPQGANVLTF	TGTGCCAGCAGCGTACCCCAGGGGGCCAACGTCCTGACTTTC
TRBV5-1	many	NA	TRBJ2-1	CASSFTNWDRQFF	TGCGCCAGCAGCTTTACTAATTGGGATAGGCAGTTCTTC
TRBV30	NA	NA	TRBJ2-5	CAWGSGQQQETQYF	TGTGCCTGGGGAAGCGGACAGCAGCAAGAGACCCAGTACTTC
TRBV29-1	many	NA	TRBJ2-3	CSVEDLQAGEWYTDTQYF	TGCAGCGTTGAAGATCTTCAGGCAGGGGAATGGTACACAGATACGCAGTATTTT
TRBV30	many	NA	TRBJ2-1	CAWSTRQGRNEQFF	TGTGCCTGGAGCACCCGGCAGGGGCGGAATGAGCAGTTCTTC
TRBV7-2	many	NA	TRBJ1-5	CASRGPGSNQPQHF	TGTGCCAGCAGGGGCCCCGGGTCTAATCAGCCCCAGCATTTT
TRBV5-4	few	NA	TRBJ2-7	CASSRSSVGREQYF	TGTGCCAGCAGCCGGTCATCCGTCGGGCGGGAGCAGTACTTC
TRBV19	many	TRBD1	TRBJ2-7	CASNRNGQGREQYF	TGTGCCAGTAACCGCAACGGACAGGGTCGCGAGCAGTACTTC
TRBV20-1	many	NA	TRBJ1-6	CSARDQAGSYNSPLHF	TGCAGTGCTAGAGATCAGGCTGGAAGTTATAATTCACCCCTCCACTTT
TRBV28	many	NA	TRBJ2-7	CASSKYEQYF	TGTGCCAGTTCTAAATACGAGCAGTACTTC
TRBV10-3	many	TRBD2	TRBJ2-3	CAISDLLTAGADTQYF	TGTGCCATCAGTGACCTTCTAACAGCGGGAGCAGATACGCAGTATTTT
TRBV19	many	TRBD1	TRBJ2-3	CASSAGTVTTDTQYF	TGTGCCAGTAGCGCAGGGACAGTGACCACAGATACGCAGTATTTT
TRBV28	many	NA	TRBJ2-7	CASSWDGTSYEQYF	TGTGCCAGCAGCTGGGACGGTACCTCCTACGAGCAGTACTTC
TRBV5-5	many	NA	TRBJ2-7	CASSFQGSVGEQYF	TGTGCCAGCAGCTTCCAGGGATCGGTGGGCGAGCAGTACTTC
TRBV11-2	many	NA	TRBJ2-2	CASSFGRTLDTGELFF	TGTGCCAGCAGCTTTGGAAGGACACTGGACACCGGGGAGCTGTTTTTT
TRBV28	few	TRBD1	TRBJ1-2	CASSLNEGAFGGYTF	TGTGCCAGCAGTTTAAACGAGGGGGCGTTCGGAGGCTACACCTTC